Listed here are 27 T cell receptor beta chains from one sample, sequenced in a study of cytomegalovirus exposure and HLA in healthy donors. It was with 60 Vbeta and 13 Jbeta primers that the PCR ran. Method: immunoSEQ multiplex PCR; TCRdb's copy keeps in-frame clones and lacks some. The sample includes around 130,000 clones. Material: PBMCs. The receptor set was obtained from a woman between 35 and 50 years old in good health and CMV-seronegative.

J is TRBJ2-3 and V is TRBV7-2; no clear D gene. The V and J ends lost 1 base and 2 bases respectively, with 7 bases between them. CDR3 length equals 14 residues. Germline V lookup: CDR1 SGHTA, CDR2 FQGNSA. The CDR3 sequence is CASSLELFTDTQYF. The CDR3 DNA reads TGTGCCAGCAGCTTAGAACTATTCACAGATACGCAGTATTTT.

As DNA, the CDR3 is TGTGCCAGCAGTCCCCGGGGACACGGCCCTTCACCCCTCCACTTT. It encodes CASSPRGHGPSPLHF. The V and J genes are TRBV7-3 and TRBJ1-6; TRBD1 is a possible D gene (6 bases). The germline V and J ends were trimmed by 6 bases and 9 bases, with 18 bases remaining between them. This CDR3 is 15 amino acids long. Per germline, CDR1 SGHTA and CDR2 FQGTGA.

V is TRBV18 and J is TRBJ1-1; 8 nucleotides align to TRBD1. This CDR3 contains 14 residues. The ends lost 2 bases at V and 3 bases at J; junction bases unmatched: 2. From germline, CDR1 is KGHSH and CDR2 LQKENI. The CDR3 region has the DNA TGTGCCAGCTCACCATACAGGGGGGACACTGAAGCTTTCTTT. It codes for CASSPYRGDTEAFF.

V usage is TRBV18 and J usage is TRBJ1-2; D is possibly TRBD1 (6 bases). The ends were cut back, 5 bases at V and 4 bases at J, with 14 bases in the middle. This CDR3 is built from 14 residues. Germline-derived CDR1 and CDR2 are KGHSH and LQKENI. This CDR3 reads CASSSGVNSYGYTF. The CDR3 DNA sequence: TGTGCCAGCTCATCAGGGGTGAACTCCTATGGCTACACCTTC.

The chain combines TRBV28 with TRBJ1-2; the D is unclear. Looked up from germline, CDR1 is MDHEN and CDR2 is SYDVKM. This CDR3 contains 14 residues. V was cut by 1 base and J by 1 base, with 7 bases left in between. CDR3 loop: CASSLLRVNYGYTF. For the CDR3, the DNA is TGTGCCAGCAGTTTATTGAGGGTTAACTATGGCTACACCTTC.

The chain uses TRBV6-6 and TRBJ2-7, with D possibly TRBD1 on 6 matching bases. Between the trimmed V and J ends, which lost 6 bases and 5 bases, there was a span of 14 bases. There are 13 residues in the CDR3. The germline V gene has CDR1 MNHNY and CDR2 SVGAGI (reference sequence). The CDR3 DNA reads as TGTGCCAGCAGACTGACAGGTCTCGACGAGCAGTACTTC. Translated: CASRLTGLDEQYF.

This chain uses TRBV15 with TRBJ1-5; 8 nucleotides align to TRBD1. Germline lookup yields CDR1 LNHNV and CDR2 YYDKDF (reference sequence). This CDR3 region has 16 residues. Trimming at V came to 1 base and at J to 1 base, leaving 3 bases not matched to a gene. CDR3 in DNA: TGTGCCACCAGCAGAGGAGACAGGGGAAGCAATCAGCCCCAGCATTTT. Translation gives CATSRGDRGSNQPQHF.

The rearrangement links TRBV28 to TRBJ1-1; D is ambiguous. CDR1 MDHEN and CDR2 SYDVKM come from the germline V gene. This CDR3 has 12 residues. The V and J ends lost 7 bases and 4 bases respectively, with 10 bases between them. CDR3 amino acids: CASTVGRTEAFF. The DNA for the CDR3 is TGTGCCAGCACCGTCGGTCGCACTGAAGCTTTCTTT.

The V gene is TRBV10-3, the J gene TRBJ2-7, with D possibly TRBD2 on 5 matching bases. The germline V and J ends were trimmed by 0 bases and 1 base, with 13 bases remaining between them. CDR1 is ENHRY and CDR2 is SYGVKD in the germline V gene. The CDR3 has 16 residues. The CDR3 spells CAISESEGKRSYEQYV. The CDR3 DNA reads as TGTGCCATCAGTGAGTCTGAGGGTAAAAGGTCCTACGAGCAGTACGTC.

This chain links TRBV28 with TRBJ1-5, with D perhaps TRBD1 (5 bases). From germline, CDR1 is MDHEN and CDR2 SYDVKM. CDR3 length: 13 amino acids. Trimming removed 2 bases at V and 5 bases at J, with 7 bases between. In DNA form, the CDR3 reads TGTGCCAGCAGTTTAATAGGGGATCAGCCCCAGCATTTT. Its translation is CASSLIGDQPQHF. Drawing the rest from reference TRBV28 and TRBJ1-5, the complete variable domain is DVKVTQSSRYLVKRTGEKVFLECVQDMDHENMFWYRQDPGLGLRLIYFSYDVKMKEKGDIPEGYSVSREKKERFSLILESASTNQTSMYLCASSLIGDQPQHFGDGTRLSIL.

The V gene is TRBV7-2, the J gene TRBJ1-4; no reliable D call. CDR1 is SGHTA, CDR2 FQGNSA, per germline. The CDR3 sequence is 15 residues long. Between the trimmed V and J ends, which lost 5 bases and 6 bases, there was a span of 16 bases. This CDR3 reads CASSPLAGTHEKLFF. The CDR3 bases are TGTGCCAGCAGCCCCCTCGCGGGTACTCATGAAAAACTGTTTTTT.

V and J are TRBV7-3 and TRBJ2-3, with D maybe TRBD1 (5 bases). Germline loops: CDR1 SGHTA, CDR2 FQGTGA. V was shortened by 3 bases and J by 1 base, with 5 bases between the two germline ends. CDR3 length: 13 residues. This CDR3 is CASSLTGTDTQYF. The CDR3 nucleotides are TGTGCCAGCAGCTTGACAGGCACAGATACGCAGTATTTT.

The rearrangement joins TRBV29-1 to TRBJ1-2, with D possibly being TRBD1 (6 bases). Trimming removed 6 bases from V and 1 base from J, with 9 bases in between. The CDR3 length is 12 residues. Germline CDR1 and CDR2: SQVTM and ANQGSEA. CDR3 DNA: TGCAGCGTAACAGGGAATAACTATGGCTACACCTTC. Translation gives CSVTGNNYGYTF.

The V and J genes are TRBV11-3 and TRBJ2-2; D is unresolved. Trimming removed 5 bases at V and 6 bases at J, with 10 bases between. CDR1 is SGHNT and CDR2 is YENEEA in the germline V gene. The CDR3 sequence is 13 residues long. The chain's CDR3 is CASSHLRAGELFF. The CDR3 DNA follows: TGTGCCAGCAGCCACCTCCGGGCCGGGGAGCTGTTTTTT.

The rearrangement uses TRBV5-6 and TRBJ2-7, with D maybe TRBD2 (5 bases). Between the trimmed V and J ends, which lost 7 bases and 5 bases, there was a span of 10 bases. The CDR3 covers 11 residues. The germline gives CDR1 SGHDT, CDR2 YYEEEE. The CDR3 DNA is TGTGCCAGCGGTAGAGGGCACGAGCAGTACGTC. Encoded protein: CASGRGHEQYV.

The chain is built from TRBV19 and TRBJ2-1; possible D gene TRBD2, 6 bases. This CDR3 region has 15 residues. Germline-derived CDR1 and CDR2 are LNHDA and SQIVND (reference sequence). The V end lost 5 bases, the J end lost 7 bases, and 18 bases lay between the germline ends. DNA of the CDR3: TGTGCCAGTAGTGGTGGGACTTTGTTAGCAAATGAGCAGTTCTTC. Its translation: CASSGGTLLANEQFF.

V gene TRBV19 combines with J gene TRBJ1-1; D remains unclear. This CDR3 region has 14 residues. Germline V gene lookup returns CDR1 LNHDA and CDR2 SQIVND (reference sequence). V was cut by 11 bases and J by 1 base, with 17 bases left in between. The CDR3, as DNA: TGTGCCTCTAAATCCGAGGGATGGAACACTGAAGCTTTCTTT. It is translated as CASKSEGWNTEAFF. The complete variable domain, with remaining parts taken from reference TRBV19 and TRBJ1-1, reads DGGITQSPKYLFRKEGQNVTLSCEQNLNHDAMYWYRQDPGQGLRLIYYSQIVNDFQKGDIAEGYSVSREKKESFPLTVTSAQKNPTAFYLCASKSEGWNTEAFFGQGTRLTVV.

The chain employs TRBV28 and TRBJ2-7; 12 positions match TRBD2. Looked up from germline, CDR1 is MDHEN and CDR2 is SYDVKM. J lost 3 bases, V lost 3 bases, and 6 bases had no gene match. This CDR3 contains 16 residues. The CDR3: CASSFRLAGAYYEQYV. CDR3 in DNA: TGTGCCAGCAGTTTTCGACTAGCGGGGGCATACTACGAGCAGTACGTC.

The CDR3 DNA sequence: TGTGCCAGTGGGACCCCAGGACAGACCTATAATTCACCCCTCCACTTT. Its protein product is CASGTPGQTYNSPLHF. J is TRBJ1-6 and V is TRBV19; a weak D match, TRBD1 (6 bases). Trimming pared 8 bases from V and 2 bases from J, leaving 16 bases between. The CDR3 runs to 16 residues. Germline assignment: CDR1 LNHDA and CDR2 SQIVND (reference sequence).

The V gene is TRBV9, the J gene TRBJ2-1; TRBD2 matches 12 bases. V trimming: 4 bases; J trimming: 3 bases; junction bases outside the gene matches: 5. The CDR3 sequence is 16 residues long. The germline CDR1 and CDR2 sequences are SGDLS and YYNGEE. The CDR3 coding sequence is TGTGCCAGCAGCATAAGGACTAGCGGGAACTACAATGAGCAGTTCTTC. Translation gives CASSIRTSGNYNEQFF.

The gene calls are TRBV9 and TRBJ2-3, with 9 positions matching TRBD1. CDR1 is SGDLS, CDR2 YYNGEE, per germline. The CDR3 length is 15 residues. V was clipped by 4 bases and J by 3 bases; unmatched bases: 6. The CDR3 DNA reads TGTGCCAGCAGCATCCGGGACAGGGCGACAGATACGCAGTATTTT. Amino acids: CASSIRDRATDTQYF.

The V call is TRBV6-4, the J call TRBJ2-1; no definite D call. Between the trimmed V and J ends, which lost 3 bases and 0 bases, there was a span of 3 bases. The CDR3 contains 13 residues. From germline, CDR1 is MRHNA and CDR2 SNTAGT. CDR3 residues: CASSERSYNEQFF. CDR3 nucleotides: TGTGCCAGCAGTGAGCGCTCCTACAATGAGCAGTTCTTC.

The chain combines TRBV10-2 with TRBJ2-3, with 11 bases lining up with TRBD2. The CDR3 spans 14 residues. The J segment lost 4 bases and the V segment lost 6 bases, leaving 3 bases of the junction unmatched. Germline V gene data show CDR1 as WSHSY and CDR2 as SAAADI. CDR3: CASRTGLAADTQYF. Here the CDR3 DNA reads TGCGCCAGCAGAACGGGACTAGCGGCAGATACGCAGTATTTT.

The chain combines TRBV7-2 with TRBJ2-5; TRBD2 agrees at 9 bases. With 5 bases clipped from V and 1 base from J, the junction kept 8 bases outside the gene matches. The CDR3 has 16 amino acids. Germline assignment: CDR1 SGHTA and CDR2 FQGNSA. In DNA, the CDR3 is TGTGCCAGCAGCCCCCGGCGGGGGGGAATCCAAGAGACCCAGTACTTC. Protein: CASSPRRGGIQETQYF.

This chain connects TRBV6-5 to TRBJ1-2; TRBD1 matches 7 bases. V was pared by 5 bases and J by 8 bases, with 14 bases of the junction left unmatched. The CDR3 sequence is 15 residues long. Germline V gene data show CDR1 as MNHEY and CDR2 as SVGAGI. For the CDR3, the DNA is TGTGCCAGCAGTCCGGCCGGGACAGCCCCTTACGGCTACACCTTC. The encoded protein is CASSPAGTAPYGYTF.

V usage is TRBV7-3 and J usage is TRBJ2-5, with TRBD2 as a possible D gene (6 bases). Judging by the DNA end, TRBJ2-7 fits better; the J call may be wrong. The CDR3 is 15 amino acids. CDR1 and CDR2 from the germline V gene are SGHTA and FQGTGA. The CDR3 DNA follows: TGTGCCAGCAGCTCCTCGACTAGTTCTGGTTACGAGCAGTACTTC. Translation gives CASSSSTSSGYEQYF.

V gene TRBV18 combines with J gene TRBJ1-1; the D gene is possibly TRBD1 (6 bases). Germline V gives CDR1 KGHSH, CDR2 LQKENI. V was shortened by 9 bases and J by 2 bases, with 19 bases between the two germline ends. The CDR3 runs to 15 residues. The CDR3 coding sequence is TGTGCCAGTTCGTCCGGGAGGACAGACAACACTGAAGCTTTCTTT. It encodes CASSSGRTDNTEAFF.